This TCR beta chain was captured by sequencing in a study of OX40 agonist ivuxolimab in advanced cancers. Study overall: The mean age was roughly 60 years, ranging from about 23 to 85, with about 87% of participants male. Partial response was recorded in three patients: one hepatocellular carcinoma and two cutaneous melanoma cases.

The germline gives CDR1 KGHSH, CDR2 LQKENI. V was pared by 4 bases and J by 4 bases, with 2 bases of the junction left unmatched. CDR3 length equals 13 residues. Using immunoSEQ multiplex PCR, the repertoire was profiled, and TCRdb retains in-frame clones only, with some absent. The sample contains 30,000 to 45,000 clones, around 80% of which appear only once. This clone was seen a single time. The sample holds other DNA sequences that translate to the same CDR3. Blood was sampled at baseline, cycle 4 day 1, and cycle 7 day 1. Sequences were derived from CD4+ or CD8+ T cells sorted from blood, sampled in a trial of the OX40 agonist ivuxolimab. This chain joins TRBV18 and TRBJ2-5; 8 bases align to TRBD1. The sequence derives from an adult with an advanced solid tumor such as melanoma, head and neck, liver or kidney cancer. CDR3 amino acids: CASSLGQGETQYF. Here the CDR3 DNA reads TGTGCCAGCTCACTAGGACAGGGAGAGACCCAGTACTTC.